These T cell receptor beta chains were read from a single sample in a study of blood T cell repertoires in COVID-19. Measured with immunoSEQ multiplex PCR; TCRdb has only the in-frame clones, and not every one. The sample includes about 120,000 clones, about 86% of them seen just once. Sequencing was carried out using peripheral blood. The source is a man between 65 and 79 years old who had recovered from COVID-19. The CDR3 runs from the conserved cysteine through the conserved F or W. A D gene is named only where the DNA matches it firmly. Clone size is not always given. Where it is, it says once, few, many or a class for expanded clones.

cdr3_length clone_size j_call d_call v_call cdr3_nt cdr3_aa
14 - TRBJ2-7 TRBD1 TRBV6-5 TGTGCCAGCAGAAAGGGACAGGGGCTGTACGAGCAGTACTTC CASRKGQGLYEQYF
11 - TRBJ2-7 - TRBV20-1 TGCAGTGCCTTTTTGATTCGGGAGCAGTACTTC CSAFLIREQYF
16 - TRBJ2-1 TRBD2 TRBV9 TGTGCCAGCAGCGTAGTCGGAACTAGCGGAGGGTATGAGCAGTTCTTC CASSVVGTSGGYEQFF
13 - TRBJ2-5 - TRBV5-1 TGCGCCAGCAGCTTGGCTCCGCAAGAGACCCAGTACTTC CASSLAPQETQYF
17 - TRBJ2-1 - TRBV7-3 TGTGCCAGCAGCTTAAGGGACTCCTGGGGGTCCTACAATGAGCAGTTCTTC CASSLRDSWGSYNEQFF
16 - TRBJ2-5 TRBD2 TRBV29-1 TGCAGCGTTGTAGGGTCTAGCGGGAGGTACCAAGAGACCCAGTACTTC CSVVGSSGRYQETQYF
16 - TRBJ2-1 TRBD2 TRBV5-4 TGTGCCAGCAGCTGGACCGGGACTAGCGATTACAATGAGCAGTTCTTC CASSWTGTSDYNEQFF
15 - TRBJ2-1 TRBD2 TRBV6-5 TGTGCCAGCAGTTACTCCCTAGCGGGGGTGAATGAGCAGTTCTTC CASSYSLAGVNEQFF
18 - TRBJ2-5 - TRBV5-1 TGCGCCAGCAGCTTGACCCCCATGGCGGGGCACAACCAAGAGACCCAGTACTTC CASSLTPMAGHNQETQYF
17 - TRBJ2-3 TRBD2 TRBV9 TGTGCCAGCAGCGTGGCCGGGACTAGCGGGGGGTCAGATACGCAGTATTTT CASSVAGTSGGSDTQYF
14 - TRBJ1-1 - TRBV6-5 TGTGCCATCGCTCCCGGAGGTATGAACACTGAAGCTTTCTTT CAIAPGGMNTEAFF
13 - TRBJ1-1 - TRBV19 TGTGCCAGTAGTATAAGAGAGAACACTGAAGCTTTCTTT CASSIRENTEAFF
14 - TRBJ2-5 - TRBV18 TGTGCCAGCTCACCCACGCGGGGAGGTACGACCCAGTACTTC CASSPTRGGTTQYF
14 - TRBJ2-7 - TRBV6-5 TGTGCCAGCAGTTACTCCGGCGGGGCGGGTGAGCAGTACTTC CASSYSGGAGEQYF
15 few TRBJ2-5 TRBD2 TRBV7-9 TGTGCCAGCAGCTTCGGACTAGCGGGAGAGGAGACCCAGTACTTC CASSFGLAGEETQYF
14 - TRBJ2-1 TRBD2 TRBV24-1 TGTGCCACCAGTGAGGTAGCGGGGCACAATGAGCAGTTCTTC CATSEVAGHNEQFF
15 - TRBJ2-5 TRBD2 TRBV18 TGTGCCAGCTCACGGATGCTAGCGGGAGAAGAGACCCAGTACTTC CASSRMLAGEETQYF
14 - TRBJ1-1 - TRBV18 TGTGCCAGCTCGCCCAGGGTAGACCGAACTGAAGCTTTCTTT CASSPRVDRTEAFF
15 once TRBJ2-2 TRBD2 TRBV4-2 TGTGCCAGCAGCCCAGCGGGAGGTATCACCGGGGAGCTGTTTTTT CASSPAGGITGELFF
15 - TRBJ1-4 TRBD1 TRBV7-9 TGTGCCAGCAGCTTAGTGACAGGGGGCCCAGAAAAACTGTTTTTT CASSLVTGGPEKLFF
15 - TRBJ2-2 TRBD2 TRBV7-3 TGTGCCAGCAGCTTAACAGCGGGAGGTGACGGGGAGCTGTTTTTT CASSLTAGGDGELFF
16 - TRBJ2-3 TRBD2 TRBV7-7 TGTGCCAGCAGCTTCGGACTAGCGGGAGGGGGAGATACGCAGTATTTT CASSFGLAGGGDTQYF
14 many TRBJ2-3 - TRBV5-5 TGTGCCAGCAGCTTGGCCGGTAGCACAGATACGCAGTATTTT CASSLAGSTDTQYF
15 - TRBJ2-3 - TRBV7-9 TGTGCCAGCATCCCCTCGGGACTCAGCACAGATACGCAGTATTTT CASIPSGLSTDTQYF
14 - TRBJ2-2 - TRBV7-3 TGTGCCAGCAGCGTAGGACTCCACACCGGGGAGCTGTTTTTT CASSVGLHTGELFF
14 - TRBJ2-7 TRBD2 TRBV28 TGTGCCAGCAGTTGGACTAGCGGGGGAAACGAGCAGTACTTC CASSWTSGGNEQYF
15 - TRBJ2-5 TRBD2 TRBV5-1 TGCGCCAGCACCATGACTAGCGGGGACGGAAAGACCCAGTACTTC CASTMTSGDGKTQYF
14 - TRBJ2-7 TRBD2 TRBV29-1 TGCAGCGTTGTGAGCTTAGCGGGAGTACCCAAGCAGTACTTC CSVVSLAGVPKQYF
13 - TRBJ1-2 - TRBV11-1 TGTGCCAGCAGCTATCAACAGGGATTTGGCTACACCTTC CASSYQQGFGYTF
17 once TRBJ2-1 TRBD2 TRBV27 TGTGCCAGCAGGACATACATCGGGCGGGAGGCCGACACAGGGCAGTTCTTC CASRTYIGREADTGQFF
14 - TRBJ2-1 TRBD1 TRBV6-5 TGTGCCAGCTGTCAGGGGGAATGGGCGAATGAGCAGTTCTTC CASCQGEWANEQFF
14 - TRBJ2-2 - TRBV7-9 TGTGCCAGCAGCTTAGGAGGGCCCCCCGGGGAGCTGTTTTTT CASSLGGPPGELFF
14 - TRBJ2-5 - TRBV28 TGTGCCAGCACCTCTTCAGACTCCCAAGAGACCCAGTACTTC CASTSSDSQETQYF
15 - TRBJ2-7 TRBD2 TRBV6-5 TGTGCCAGCAGCCGAAGACTAGCGGGAACCTACGAGCAGTACTTC CASSRRLAGTYEQYF
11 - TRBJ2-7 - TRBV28 TGTGCCAGCAGCCGTCCCTACGAGCAGTACTTC CASSRPYEQYF
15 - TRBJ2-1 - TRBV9 TGTGCCAGCAGCGTAGGTCTGTCAGGGCTTGATGAGCAGTTCTTC CASSVGLSGLDEQFF
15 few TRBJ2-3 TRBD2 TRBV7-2 TGTGCCAGCATCCCGAGCGGGAGCTACACAGATACGCAGTATTTT CASIPSGSYTDTQYF
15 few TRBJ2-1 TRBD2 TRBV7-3 TGTGCCAGCAGCTTAACCGGGACTAGTAATGATGAGCAGTTCTTC CASSLTGTSNDEQFF
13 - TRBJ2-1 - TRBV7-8 TGTGCCAGCAGGGTCAGGGGGGAGAATGAGCAGTTCTTC CASRVRGENEQFF
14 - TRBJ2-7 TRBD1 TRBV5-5 TGTGCCAGCAGTCCTCCGGGACAGGGACCCGAGCAGTACTTC CASSPPGQGPEQYF
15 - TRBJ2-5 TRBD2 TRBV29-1 TGCAGCGTTGCGGGGGGAAAGGGGTTTATGGAGACCCAGTACTTC CSVAGGKGFMETQYF
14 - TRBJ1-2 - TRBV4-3 TGCGCCAGCAGCCCCGCGGGCGACGGGGGGGGCTGCACCTTC CASSPAGDGGGCTF
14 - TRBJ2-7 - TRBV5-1 TGCGCCAGCAGCTTGGCGTGGCAGGGAAACGAGCAGTACTTC CASSLAWQGNEQYF
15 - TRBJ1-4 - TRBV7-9 TGTGCCAGCAGCTTTAGACAGGCCACTAATGAAAAACTGTTTTTT CASSFRQATNEKLFF
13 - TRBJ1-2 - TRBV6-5 TGTGCCAGCAGTTACCAGGGTATCGATGGCTACACCTTC CASSYQGIDGYTF
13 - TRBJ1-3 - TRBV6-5 TGTGCCATACGACGGAGCTCTGGAAACACCATATATTTT CAIRRSSGNTIYF
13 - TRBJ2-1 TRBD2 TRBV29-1 TGCAGCGTTCGGACTAGCGGGGACAATGAGCAGTTCTTC CSVRTSGDNEQFF
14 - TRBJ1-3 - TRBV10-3 TGTGCCATCAGTGACTCTTCCGCGGGAAACACCATATATTTT CAISDSSAGNTIYF
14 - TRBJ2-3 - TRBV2 TGTGCCAGCAGTCGAGAGGGAGTCACAGATACGCAGTATTTT CASSREGVTDTQYF
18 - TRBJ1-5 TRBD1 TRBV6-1 TGTGCCAGCAGTGGGGGGACAGGGGGCGATGGGGGCAATCAGCCCCAGCATTTT CASSGGTGGDGGNQPQHF
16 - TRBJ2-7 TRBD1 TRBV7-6 TGTGCCAGCAGCGTCGGACAGGCTCTAAGCTCCTACGAGCAGTACTTC CASSVGQALSSYEQYF
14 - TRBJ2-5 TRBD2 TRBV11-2 TGTGCCAGCAGCTCACTAGCGGGTCGGGAGACCCAGTACTTC CASSSLAGRETQYF
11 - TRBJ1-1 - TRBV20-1 TGCAGTGCTACCCAGGGGCGACAAGCTTTCTTT CSATQGRQAFF
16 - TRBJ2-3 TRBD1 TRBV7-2 TGTGCCAGCAGCGCCGGTCCGGGACAGGGCACAGATACGCAGTATTTT CASSAGPGQGTDTQYF
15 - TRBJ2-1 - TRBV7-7 TGTGCCAGCAGCCCAGGTCCGAGCTCCTACAATGAGCAGTTCTTC CASSPGPSSYNEQFF
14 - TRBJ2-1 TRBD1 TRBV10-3 TGTGCCATCAGGAGGACAGGGGGGGAAGGTGAGCAGTTCTTC CAIRRTGGEGEQFF
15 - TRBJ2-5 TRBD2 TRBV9 TGTGCCAGCAGCGTAGAGGGCTCGGGAGGGGAGACCCAGTACTTC CASSVEGSGGETQYF
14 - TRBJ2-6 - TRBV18 TGTGCGTCTTCAGGGGTTTCAGGGGCCAACGTCCTGACTTTC CASSGVSGANVLTF